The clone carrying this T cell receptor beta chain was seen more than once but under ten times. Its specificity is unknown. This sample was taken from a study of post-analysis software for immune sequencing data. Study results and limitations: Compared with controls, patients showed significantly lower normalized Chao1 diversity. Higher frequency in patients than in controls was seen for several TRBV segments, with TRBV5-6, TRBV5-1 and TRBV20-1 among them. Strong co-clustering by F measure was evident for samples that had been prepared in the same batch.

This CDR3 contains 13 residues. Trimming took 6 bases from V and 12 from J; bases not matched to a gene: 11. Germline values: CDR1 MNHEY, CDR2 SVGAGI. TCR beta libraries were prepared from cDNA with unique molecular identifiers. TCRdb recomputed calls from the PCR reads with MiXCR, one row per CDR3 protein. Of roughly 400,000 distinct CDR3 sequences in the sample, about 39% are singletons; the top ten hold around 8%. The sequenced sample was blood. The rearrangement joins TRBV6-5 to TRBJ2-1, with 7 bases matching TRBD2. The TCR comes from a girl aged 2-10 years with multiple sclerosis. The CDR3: CASRSLAASGQFF. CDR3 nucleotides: TGTGCCAGCAGATCCCTAGCGGCCTCGGGGCAGTTCTTC.